This T cell receptor (beta chain) came from a study of T-cell memory formation after mild COVID-19. Study-wide findings and caveats: Researchers found some responding clones in pre-infection memory, a sign that cross-reactive memory joined. Mostly located in CM and EM were contracting CD4+ clones, with contracting CD8+ clones located in EMRA.

This clonotype was seen a handful of times. The antigen remains undetermined. TCRdb redid the calling of the 5' RACE reads with MiXCR, one entry per CDR3 protein. The data contain some 49,000 distinct CDR3 sequences, around 25% of them seen just once; the ten biggest clones take up around 45%. The receptor comes from a man between 18 and 29 years old who had mild COVID-19 (a few samples of this study predate the infection). Cell type and time point are not known. The sequencing sample was made of PBMCs or a T cell subset sorted from them (not recorded which).

The CDR3 sequence is CSASPSASGGHEQYF. The DNA for the CDR3 is TGCAGTGCTAGCCCTTCGGCTAGCGGGGGACACGAGCAGTACTTC. The rearrangement joins TRBV20-1 to TRBJ2-7; 10 bases are a match to TRBD2. The CDR3 sequence is 15 residues long. Germline V gives CDR1 DFQATT, CDR2 SNEGSKA (reference sequence). Trimming cost V 3 bases and J 5 bases; bases outside gene matches: 10.